The following is a TCR beta chain sequence with its context. Antigen specificity is unknown. The entry originates in a study of CD8+CD57+ T cells in acquired aplastic anemia. Regarding the study as a whole: Researchers reported that CD8+ Simpson's diversity was not significantly different in patients versus controls.

According to the study, genomic DNA was the template for TCR beta VDJ and CDR3 profiling. TCRdb reprocessed the reads via MiXCR and lists one record per CDR3 protein. There are 180,000 or so distinct CDR3 sequences in the sample; around 63% occur only once, and 40% to 50% lies in the top ten. Patients picked for sequencing had shown CD8+CD57+ cell expansion detected by flow cytometry. V gave up 3 bases and J gave up 7 bases, with 10 bases separating them. The CDR3 has 12 residues. CDR1 is SQVTM and CDR2 is ANQGSEA in the germline V gene. This sequence joins TRBV29-1 and TRBJ2-1; perhaps D is TRBD1 or TRBD2 (5 bases each). The receptor was derived from a human donor with aplastic anemia. The sample taken for sequencing was sorted CD4+, CD8+, or CD8+CD57+ T cells (not recorded which) from PBMCs. The CDR3 loop is CSVDGEGNEQFF. In DNA, the CDR3 is TGCAGCGTTGATGGCGAGGGGAATGAGCAGTTCTTC.